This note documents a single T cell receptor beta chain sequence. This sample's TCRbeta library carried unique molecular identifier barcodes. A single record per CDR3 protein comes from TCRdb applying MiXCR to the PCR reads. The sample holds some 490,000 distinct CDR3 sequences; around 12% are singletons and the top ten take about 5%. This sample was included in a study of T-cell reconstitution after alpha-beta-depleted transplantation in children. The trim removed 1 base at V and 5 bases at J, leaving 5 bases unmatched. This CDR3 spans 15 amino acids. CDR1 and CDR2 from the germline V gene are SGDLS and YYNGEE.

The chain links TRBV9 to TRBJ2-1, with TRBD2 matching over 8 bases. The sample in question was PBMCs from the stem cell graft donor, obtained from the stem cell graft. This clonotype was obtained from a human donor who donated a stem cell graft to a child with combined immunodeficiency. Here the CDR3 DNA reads TGTGCCAGCAGCGTACCTTCACTAGCGGACAATGAGCAGTTCTTC. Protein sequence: CASSVPSLADNEQFF.